A single sample gave rise to the 19 T cell receptor beta chains below, sequenced in a study of control samples from healthy donors and cancer patients. Data came from immunoSEQ multiplex PCR; TCRdb stores just in-frame clones and leaves some out. The sample lists about 12,000 clones, roughly 88% occurring once. The sample comprised formalin-fixed, paraffin-embedded tissue. The receptors derive from a male donor with melanoma.

The CDR3 bases are TGTGCCAGCAGCGCAGGGGGGCCCGTCTCTGGAAACACCATATATTTT. It specifies CASSAGGPVSGNTIYF. The rearrangement links TRBV7-6 to TRBJ1-3; 7 positions match TRBD1. The CDR3 loop spans 16 amino acids. From germline, CDR1 is SGHVS and CDR2 FNYEAQ. Trimming removed 5 bases from V and 0 bases from J; junction bases left unmatched: 7.

The CDR3 spells CASSQGETPSGEQFF. For the CDR3, the DNA is TGTGCCAGCAGCCAAGGGGAGACGCCCTCCGGTGAGCAGTTCTTC. V and J are TRBV7-2 and TRBJ2-1; D may match TRBD1 or TRBD2 (5 bases each). V lost 5 bases and J lost 9, with 20 bases in between. Germline CDR1 reads SGHTA; CDR2 reads FQGNSA. The CDR3 sequence is 15 residues long.

Comment on this clone: The junction differs from germline at one of its ends, possibly a read error. This rearrangement joins TRBV10-2 to TRBJ1-2; D unresolved. The CDR3 spans 15 residues. The germline V gene has CDR1 WSHSY and CDR2 SAAADI. CDR3 coding DNA: TGCGCCAGCAATGAGTCGAGTAGAGGAGTCTATGGCTACACCTTC. As protein: CASNESSRGVYGYTF.

The chain's CDR3 is CASSLDSGRANEQFF. In DNA form, the CDR3 reads TGTGCCAGCAGCTTGGATAGCGGGAGGGCCAATGAGCAGTTCTTC. This rearrangement joins TRBV5-4 to TRBJ2-1, with TRBD2 matching over 11 bases. The J segment lost 6 bases and the V segment lost 0 bases, leaving 2 bases of the junction unmatched. CDR3 length: 15 residues. Germline V lookup: CDR1 SGHNT, CDR2 YYREEE (reference sequence).

The gene calls are TRBV15 and TRBJ1-2; D is unresolved. Trimming stripped 5 bases from V and 2 bases from J, with 6 bases between. The CDR3 length is 12 residues. Germline V gene lookup returns CDR1 LNHNV and CDR2 YYDKDF (reference sequence). The CDR3 sequence is CATSSQNYGYTF. CDR3 DNA sequence: TGTGCCACCAGCTCCCAAAACTATGGCTACACCTTC.

This chain links TRBV20-1 with TRBJ2-1; perhaps TRBD1 as D (6 bases). V was trimmed by 1 base and J by 14 bases, leaving 12 bases between them. CDR1 and CDR2 (germline): DFQATT, SNEGSKA (reference sequence). The length of the CDR3 is 11 residues. CDR3 sequence: CSARVGAGEFF. The CDR3 DNA sequence: TGCAGTGCTAGAGTCGGGGCAGGGGAGTTCTTC.

The J gene is TRBJ2-7, the V gene TRBV7-8, with a tentative D call TRBD1 (5 bases). V lost 1 base and J lost 3, with 7 bases in between. CDR1 and CDR2 (germline): SGHVS, FQNEAQ. The CDR3 covers 13 residues. Here the CDR3 reads CASSLGQNYEQYV. CDR3 bases: TGTGCCAGCAGCTTAGGACAGAACTACGAGCAGTACGTC.

This clone was counted between two and nine times. V gene TRBV10-2 combines with J gene TRBJ2-2, with 9 bases aligning to TRBD2. Per the germline V gene, CDR1 is WSHSY and CDR2 is SAAADI. This CDR3 comprises 14 residues. The J segment lost 3 bases and the V segment lost 10 bases, leaving 6 bases of the junction unmatched. The CDR3 loop reads CAIHSGRDTGELFF. The CDR3 DNA reads as TGCGCCATCCATAGCGGGAGAGACACCGGGGAGCTGTTTTTT.

The V call is TRBV2, the J call TRBJ2-2, with TRBD1 identical over 11 bases. Germline V lookup: CDR1 SNHLY, CDR2 FYNNEI. V gave up 9 bases and J gave up 4 bases; unmatched junction bases: 4. The CDR3 runs 14 residues. The CDR3, as DNA: TGTGCCAGTCAGGGGACAGGGGGCACCGGGGAGCTGTTTTTT. It is translated as CASQGTGGTGELFF.

The gene calls are TRBV6-2 or TRBV6-3 and TRBJ2-5, with 13 positions matching TRBD2. The J segment lost 5 bases and the V segment lost 5 bases, leaving 5 bases of the junction unmatched. Germline CDR1 MNHEY, CDR2 SVGEGT. The CDR3 contains 15 residues. For the CDR3, the DNA is TGTGCCAGCAGTGGACTAGCGGGAGTTCGGGAGACCCAGTACTTC. Translating it yields CASSGLAGVRETQYF.

The chain joins TRBV6-5 to TRBJ1-3; possibly TRBD1 for D (6 bases). V was clipped by 4 bases and J by 0 bases, with 13 bases between them. Looked up from germline, CDR1 is MNHEY and CDR2 is SVGAGI. The CDR3 length is 16 residues. The CDR3 DNA sequence: TGTGCCAGCAGTTCGTACAGGGCCGTCTCTGGAAACACCATATATTTT. It encodes CASSSYRAVSGNTIYF.

As regards this clone: Compared with germline, one end of the junction differs, possibly owing to a read error. The chain uses TRBV5-4 and TRBJ2-1, with unresolved D. Germline V gives CDR1 SGHNT, CDR2 YYREEE (reference sequence). The CDR3 is 13 amino acids. CDR3 nucleotides: TGTGCCAGCGGCTTAGCACAAGGCAATGAGCAGTTCTTC. It is translated as CASGLAQGNEQFF. Full variable domain (rest looked up from reference TRBV5-4 and TRBJ2-1): ETGVTQSPTHLIKTRGQQVTLRCSSQSGHNTVSWYQQALGQGPQFIFQYYREEENGRGNFPPRFSGLQFPNYSSELNVNALELDDSALYLCASGLAQGNEQFFGPGTRLTVL.

The V gene is TRBV5-6, the J gene TRBJ2-7; a weak D match, TRBD1 (6 bases). The CDR3 spans 15 residues. Germline V gene sequence: CDR1 SGHDT, CDR2 YYEEEE. The V end was cut by 1 base, the J end by 2 bases, with 13 bases between. This chain's CDR3 is CASSLSTGGTYEQYF. The CDR3 region has the DNA TGTGCCAGCAGCTTGTCGACAGGCGGAACCTACGAGCAGTACTTC.

This rearrangement joins TRBV30 to TRBJ1-1; D remains unclear. The germline CDR1 and CDR2 sequences are GTSNPN and SVGIG (reference sequence). The CDR3 covers 13 residues. Trimming shortened V by 3 bases and J by 12 bases, and 20 bases separated the two germline ends. The CDR3 bases are TGTGCCTGGAGGAGGACTGACGGCCTCGGGTCTTTCTTT. Translating gives CAWRRTDGLGSFF.

This clone was detected only once. The rearrangement joins TRBV29-1 to TRBJ2-7, with 7 bases lining up with TRBD1. Germline CDR1 is SQVTM and CDR2 is ANQGSEA. This CDR3 has 12 amino acids. V shed 5 bases and J 4 bases; nucleotides not matched to a gene: 5. CDR3 DNA: TGCAGCGTTAAGGGGGCGGCGTACGAGCAGTACGTC. Translated: CSVKGAAYEQYV.

This chain joins TRBV24-1 and TRBJ2-3; TRBD2 is a possible D gene (6 bases). V lost 0 bases and J lost 2, with 8 bases in between. Germline lookup yields CDR1 KGHDR and CDR2 SFDVKD. The CDR3 has 15 residues. CDR3 protein: CATSDLGRDTDTQYF. The CDR3, as DNA: TGTGCCACCAGTGATTTGGGGCGGGACACAGATACGCAGTATTTT.

CDR3 coding DNA: TGTGCCAGCAGTTACTGGGTGAGACAGAACTATGGCTACACCTTC. Residues: CASSYWVRQNYGYTF. The V and J genes are TRBV6-2 or TRBV6-3 and TRBJ1-2, with D maybe TRBD1 (5 bases). Germline CDR1 MNHEY, CDR2 SVGEGT. The CDR3 covers 15 residues. V shed 1 base and J shed 2 bases, with 11 bases lying between them.

This clone appeared once. The chain carries TRBV5-1 and TRBJ1-4; D gene unclear. Germline loops: CDR1 SGHRS, CDR2 YFSETQ. Deletions cut 0 bases from V and 1 base from J, with 10 bases between. The CDR3 is made up of 16 amino acids. CDR3 bases: TGCGCCAGCAGCTTGGCTCCCTCAGGAACTAATGAAAAACTGTTTTTT. This sequence encodes CASSLAPSGTNEKLFF.

V is TRBV5-1 and J is TRBJ2-2; unclear D gene. The CDR3 consists of 16 residues. V lost 2 bases to trimming and J lost 0 bases, with 11 bases between them. CDR1 is SGHRS and CDR2 is YFSETQ in the germline V gene. The CDR3 loop is CASSFYRRANTGELFF. The CDR3 bases are TGCGCCAGCAGCTTTTATCGGAGAGCGAACACCGGGGAGCTGTTTTTT.